This is a list of T cell receptor beta chains from one sample in a study of cytomegalovirus exposure and HLA in healthy donors. The method was immunoSEQ multiplex PCR; TCRdb's version includes in-frame clones alone and lacks a portion of them. Among tens of thousands of clones listed, roughly 80% were seen once. The source material was PBMCs. Receptors originate from a woman in her thirties or forties in good health and CMV-seropositive. Each CDR3 is given with its conserved first and last residue. The order of the fields is clone size, J gene, D gene, V gene, CDR3 protein, CDR3 DNA. The D gene is left open where the match is weak. Expanded clones get a size class; other rows say once, few or many, or leave the size out.

>once|TRBJ2-7|TRBD2|TRBV15
CATSRPPGTSGVGYEQYF
TGTGCCACCAGCAGGCCGCCAGGGACTAGCGGAGTTGGGTACGAGCAGTACTTC
>-|TRBJ2-2|-|TRBV6-1
CASSEGLVSGNTGELFF
TGTGCCAGCAGTGAAGGATTAGTCTCAGGGAATACCGGGGAGCTGTTTTTT
>once|TRBJ1-5|-|TRBV12-5
CASGLARSPQQGNQPQHF
TGTGCTAGTGGTTTGGCTCGATCGCCGCAGCAGGGAAATCAGCCCCAGCATTTT
>-|TRBJ1-6|TRBD1|TRBV15
CATSEDRWDSPLHF
TGTGCCACCAGCGAGGACAGGTGGGATTCACCCCTCCACTTT
>few|TRBJ2-7|TRBD1|TRBV2
CASISGQDYEQYF
TGTGCCAGCATTTCGGGACAGGACTACGAGCAGTACTTC
>-|TRBJ1-4|TRBD1|TRBV19
CASSSPGQATNEKLFF
TGTGCCAGTAGTTCCCCAGGACAGGCAACTAATGAAAAACTGTTTTTT
>-|TRBJ1-2|-|TRBV4-2
CASSQVGEELFYGYTF
TGTGCCAGCAGCCAGGTAGGGGAGGAGTTGTTCTATGGCTACACCTTC
>-|TRBJ2-5|-|TRBV25-1
CASSLGGVQETQYF
TGTGCCAGCAGTCTGGGCGGGGTCCAAGAGACCCAGTACTTC
>-|TRBJ2-3|-|TRBV30
CAWSVPDTQYF
TGTGCCTGGAGCGTCCCAGATACGCAGTATTTT
>-|TRBJ2-6|-|TRBV5-1
CASSLGGSGANVLTF
TGCGCCAGCAGCTTGGGAGGCTCTGGGGCCAACGTCCTGACTTTC